This entry describes one TCR beta chain. This clonotype was counted between two and nine times. Its cognate antigen has yet to be identified. The sample holds no much larger clone one base away, and base qualities are not on file. The receptor library was made with 5' RACE. Sequencing was performed on an Illumina MiSeq. During library preparation, unique molecular identifiers were attached to individual cDNA molecules so that TCRs could be counted quantitatively and reproducibly. The original pipeline was this. A median of approximately 100,000 TCRs per sample was observed, with a range of about 20,000 to 700,000. V, J and CDR3 annotation of the TCR reads was performed with the Decombinator software suite. Every sample was subsampled to the same number of TCRs (28,000) for the PS versus PT1 abundance plots. TCRs were defined as expanded if absent before sensitization and observed at least eight times at the 2-week time point. TCRdb reran the public reads through fastp at Q25 and MiXCR, keeping productive beta chains. Entries are consolidated by CDR3 protein sequence, retaining the most common genes and DNA. These V and J calls rely on TCRdb rather than the paper's analysis. The sample table shows tens of thousands of distinct CDR3 sequences, and roughly 8.4% are seen once. The ten biggest clones cover 2% to 2.5% of the sample.

The data were obtained in a study of human T cells and chemical hapten exposure (dated by TCRdb to the early 2020s). About the investigation overall: Libraries were pooled for sequencing, and per-sample TCR yields varied mainly because of small differences in library volumes within the pool. Both TCR alpha and TCR beta chains were sequenced from each blood RNA sample. Peripheral blood TCR repertoire changes were tracked in vivo in alopecia patients during primary and secondary sensitization to the hapten diphenylcyclopropenone (DPC). The study at large found these results: After repeated subsampling, the strength of the expansion versus patch-test correlation and the threshold at which it became significant changed. DPC sensitization did not change how many TCRs were above 1 in 1000 frequency, and no evidence was found of alterations in global repertoire structure.

Total RNA was isolated from unfractionated whole blood collected in Tempus Blood RNA tubes. Roughly 5 healthy volunteers served as TCR sequencing controls and were bled at day 0, 2 weeks and 6 weeks. The CDR3 covers 14 residues, taking in both the cysteine and the phenylalanine. Only the CDR3 DNA is retained, 42 bases long and in frame from the first base. The germline V gene (reference sequence) yields DFQATT for CDR1 and SNEGSKA for CDR2. The junction shows trimming of 1 base on V and 0 bases on J, plus 9 bases between the germline ends. The chain was built from TRBV20-1 and TRBJ1-1; a weak D assignment points to TRBD1 (6 bases agree). The TCR sequence derives from a male donor in good health. The DNA sequence is as follows: TGCAGTGCTAGAGTAGGACAGATGAACACTGAAGCTTTCTTT. The translation is CSARVGQMNTEAFF.